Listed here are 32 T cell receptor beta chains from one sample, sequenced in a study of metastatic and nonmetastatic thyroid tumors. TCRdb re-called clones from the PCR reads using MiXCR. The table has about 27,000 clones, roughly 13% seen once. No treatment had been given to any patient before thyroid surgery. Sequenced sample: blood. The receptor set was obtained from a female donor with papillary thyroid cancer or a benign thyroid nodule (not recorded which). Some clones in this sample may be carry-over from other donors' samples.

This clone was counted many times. This CDR3 is CASSHLLSGKGAGELFF. CDR3 nucleotide sequence: TGTGCCAGCAGTCACTTACTTAGCGGGAAAGGGGCCGGGGAGCTGTTTTTT. This chain uses TRBV6-6 with TRBJ2-2; the match to TRBD2 covers 8 bases. CDR1 and CDR2 from the germline V gene are MNHNY and SVGAGI (reference sequence). This CDR3 is built from 17 residues. V dropped 5 bases and J dropped 6; count of bases not matched to a gene: 14.

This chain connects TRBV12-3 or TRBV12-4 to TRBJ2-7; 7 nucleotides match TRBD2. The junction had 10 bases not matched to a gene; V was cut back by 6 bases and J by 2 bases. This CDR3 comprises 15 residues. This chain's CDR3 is CASSHRGRVPYEQYF. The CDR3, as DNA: TGTGCCAGCAGCCATAGAGGGAGGGTCCCCTACGAGCAGTACTTC.

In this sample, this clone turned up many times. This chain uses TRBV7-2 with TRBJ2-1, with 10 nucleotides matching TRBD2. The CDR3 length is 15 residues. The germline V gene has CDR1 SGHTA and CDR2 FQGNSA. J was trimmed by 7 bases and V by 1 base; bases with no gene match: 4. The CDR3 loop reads CASSLGLAGVNEQFF. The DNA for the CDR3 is TGTGCCAGCAGCTTAGGCCTAGCGGGAGTTAATGAGCAGTTCTTC.

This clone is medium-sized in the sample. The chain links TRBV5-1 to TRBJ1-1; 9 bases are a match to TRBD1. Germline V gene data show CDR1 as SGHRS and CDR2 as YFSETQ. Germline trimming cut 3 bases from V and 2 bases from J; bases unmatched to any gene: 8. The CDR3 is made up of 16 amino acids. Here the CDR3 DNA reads TGCGCCAGCAGCTGGTGGGACAGGGCGTATAACACTGAAGCTTTCTTT. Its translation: CASSWWDRAYNTEAFF.

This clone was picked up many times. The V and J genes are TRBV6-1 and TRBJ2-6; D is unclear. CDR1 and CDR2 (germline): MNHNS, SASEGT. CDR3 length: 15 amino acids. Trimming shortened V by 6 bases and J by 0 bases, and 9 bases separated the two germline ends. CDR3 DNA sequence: TGTGCCAGCAGGGTCACGAGCTCTGGGGCCAACGTCCTGACTTTC. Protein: CASRVTSSGANVLTF.

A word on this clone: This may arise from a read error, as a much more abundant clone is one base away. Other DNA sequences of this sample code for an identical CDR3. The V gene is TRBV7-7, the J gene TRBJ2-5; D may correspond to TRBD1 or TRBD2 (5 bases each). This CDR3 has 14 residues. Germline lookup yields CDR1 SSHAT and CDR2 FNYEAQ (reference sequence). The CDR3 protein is CASSFGTGQETQYF. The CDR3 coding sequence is TGTGCTAGCAGCTTCGGGACCGGGCAAGAGACCCAGTACTTT.

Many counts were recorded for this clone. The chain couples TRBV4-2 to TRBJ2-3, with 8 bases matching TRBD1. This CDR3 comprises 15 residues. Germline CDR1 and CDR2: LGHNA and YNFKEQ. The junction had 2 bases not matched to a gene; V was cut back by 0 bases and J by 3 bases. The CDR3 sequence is CASSQDWTGTDTQYF. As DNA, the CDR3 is TGTGCCAGCAGCCAAGATTGGACAGGGACAGATACGCAGTATTTT.

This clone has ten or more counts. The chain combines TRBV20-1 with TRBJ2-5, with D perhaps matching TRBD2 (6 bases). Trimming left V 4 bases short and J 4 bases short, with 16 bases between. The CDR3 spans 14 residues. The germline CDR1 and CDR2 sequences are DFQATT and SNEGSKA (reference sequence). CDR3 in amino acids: CSAITRERVETQYF. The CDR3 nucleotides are TGCAGTGCTATTACACGGGAGAGGGTAGAGACCCAGTACTTC.

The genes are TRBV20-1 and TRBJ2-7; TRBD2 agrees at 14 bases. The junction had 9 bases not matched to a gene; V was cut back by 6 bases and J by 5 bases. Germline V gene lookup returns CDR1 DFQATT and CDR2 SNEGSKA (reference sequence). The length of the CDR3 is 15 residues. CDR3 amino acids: CSAPGTSGSQDEQYF. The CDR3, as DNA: TGCAGTGCGCCGGGGACTAGCGGGAGTCAGGACGAGCAGTACTTC.

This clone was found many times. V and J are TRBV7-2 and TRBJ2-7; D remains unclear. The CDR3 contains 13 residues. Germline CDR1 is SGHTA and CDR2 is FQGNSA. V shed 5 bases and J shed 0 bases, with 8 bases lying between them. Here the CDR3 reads CASSPDISYEQYF. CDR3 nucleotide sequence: TGTGCCAGCAGCCCTGACATCTCCTACGAGCAGTACTTC.

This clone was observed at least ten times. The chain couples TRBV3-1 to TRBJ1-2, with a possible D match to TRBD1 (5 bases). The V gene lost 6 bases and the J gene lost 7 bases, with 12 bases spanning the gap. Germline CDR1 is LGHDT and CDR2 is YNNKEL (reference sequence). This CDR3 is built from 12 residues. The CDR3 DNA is TGTGCCAGCAGTCACCGGGGGGGTGGCTACACCTTC. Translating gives CASSHRGGGYTF.

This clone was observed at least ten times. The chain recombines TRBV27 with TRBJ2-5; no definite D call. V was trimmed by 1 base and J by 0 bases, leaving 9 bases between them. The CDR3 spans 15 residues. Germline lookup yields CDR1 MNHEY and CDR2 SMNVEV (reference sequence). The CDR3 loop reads CASSLLQTYQETQYF. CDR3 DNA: TGTGCCAGCAGTTTATTACAGACGTACCAAGAGACCCAGTACTTC.

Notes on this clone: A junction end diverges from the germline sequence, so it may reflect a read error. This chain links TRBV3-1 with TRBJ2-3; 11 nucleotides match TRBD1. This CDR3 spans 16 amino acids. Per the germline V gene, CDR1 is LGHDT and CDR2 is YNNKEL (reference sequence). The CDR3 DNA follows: TGTGCCAGAAGCCATTCCCGGGACAGGGGGTATGATACGCAGTATTTT. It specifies CARSHSRDRGYDTQYF.

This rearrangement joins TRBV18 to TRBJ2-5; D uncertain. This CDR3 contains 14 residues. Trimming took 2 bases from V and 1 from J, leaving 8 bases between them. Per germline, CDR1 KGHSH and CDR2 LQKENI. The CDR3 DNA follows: TGTGCCAGCTCACCAAGGCATCCCCAAGAGACCCAGTACTTC. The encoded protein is CASSPRHPQETQYF.

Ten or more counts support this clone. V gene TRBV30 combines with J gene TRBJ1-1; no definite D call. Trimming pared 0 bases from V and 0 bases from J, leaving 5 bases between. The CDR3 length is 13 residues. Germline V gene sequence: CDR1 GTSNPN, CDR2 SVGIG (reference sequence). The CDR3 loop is CAWSVSVNTEAFF. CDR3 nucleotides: TGTGCCTGGAGTGTTTCCGTGAACACTGAAGCTTTCTTT. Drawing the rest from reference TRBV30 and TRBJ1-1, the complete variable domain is SQTIHQWPATLVQPVGSPLSLECTVEGTSNPNLYWYRQAAGRGLQLLFYSVGIGQISSEVPQNLSASRPQDRQFILSSKKLLLSDSGFYLCAWSVSVNTEAFFGQGTRLTVV.

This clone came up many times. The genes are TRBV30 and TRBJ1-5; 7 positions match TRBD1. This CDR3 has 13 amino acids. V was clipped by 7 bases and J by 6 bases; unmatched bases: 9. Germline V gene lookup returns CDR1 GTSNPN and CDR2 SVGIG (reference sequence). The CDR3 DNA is TGTGCCTTTCTTCGACAGGGCAGTCAGCCCCAGCATTTT. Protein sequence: CAFLRQGSQPQHF.

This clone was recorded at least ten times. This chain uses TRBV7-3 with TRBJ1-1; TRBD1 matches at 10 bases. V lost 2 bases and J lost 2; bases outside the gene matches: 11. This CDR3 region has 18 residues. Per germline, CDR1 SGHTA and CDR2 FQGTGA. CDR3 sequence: CASSLRPGQGVGNTEAFF. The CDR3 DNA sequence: TGTGCCAGCAGCTTACGCCCCGGACAGGGGGTCGGAAACACTGAAGCTTTCTTT.

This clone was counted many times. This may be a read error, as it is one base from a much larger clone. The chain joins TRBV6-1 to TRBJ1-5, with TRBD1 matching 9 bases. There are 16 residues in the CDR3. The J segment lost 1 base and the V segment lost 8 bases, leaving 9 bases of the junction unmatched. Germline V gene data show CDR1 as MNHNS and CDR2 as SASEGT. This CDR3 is CASGSGTGRSNQPQHF. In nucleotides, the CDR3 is TGTGCCAGCGGTTCGGGGACAGGGAGAAGCAATCAGCCCCAGCATTTT.

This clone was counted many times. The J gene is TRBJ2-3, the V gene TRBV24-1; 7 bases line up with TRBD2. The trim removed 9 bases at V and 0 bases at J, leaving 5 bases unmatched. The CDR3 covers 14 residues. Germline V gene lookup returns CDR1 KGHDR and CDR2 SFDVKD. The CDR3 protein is CATEERGSTDTQYF. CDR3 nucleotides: TGTGCCACCGAGGAGCGGGGTAGCACAGATACGCAGTATTTT.

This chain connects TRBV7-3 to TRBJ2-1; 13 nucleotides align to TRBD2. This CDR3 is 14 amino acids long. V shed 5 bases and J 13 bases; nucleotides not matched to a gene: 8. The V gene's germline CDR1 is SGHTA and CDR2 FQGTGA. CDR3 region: CASSPGTSGNHQFF. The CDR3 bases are TGTGCCAGCAGCCCGGGGACTAGCGGGAATCACCAGTTCTTC. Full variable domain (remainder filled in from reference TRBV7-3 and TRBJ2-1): GAGVSQTPSNKVTEKGKYVELRCDPISGHTALYWYRQSLGQGPEFLIYFQGTGAADDSGLPNDRFFAVRPEGSVSTLKIQRTERGDSAVYLCASSPGTSGNHQFFGPGTRLTVL.

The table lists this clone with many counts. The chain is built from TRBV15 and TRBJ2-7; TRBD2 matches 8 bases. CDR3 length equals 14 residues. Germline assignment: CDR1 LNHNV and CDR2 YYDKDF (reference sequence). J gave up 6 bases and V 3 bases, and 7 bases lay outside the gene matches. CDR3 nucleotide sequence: TGTGCCACCAGCAGTAGCGGGATAGGGGCCGAGCAGTACTTC. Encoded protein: CATSSSGIGAEQYF.

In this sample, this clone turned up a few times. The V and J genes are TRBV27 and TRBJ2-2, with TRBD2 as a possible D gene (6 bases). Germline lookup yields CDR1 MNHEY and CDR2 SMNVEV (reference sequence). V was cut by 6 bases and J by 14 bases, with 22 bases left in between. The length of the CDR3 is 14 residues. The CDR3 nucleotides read TGTGCCAGCAGGGCTCGAGAAAGTGCGGGGAGACTGTTTTTT. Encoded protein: CASRARESAGRLFF.

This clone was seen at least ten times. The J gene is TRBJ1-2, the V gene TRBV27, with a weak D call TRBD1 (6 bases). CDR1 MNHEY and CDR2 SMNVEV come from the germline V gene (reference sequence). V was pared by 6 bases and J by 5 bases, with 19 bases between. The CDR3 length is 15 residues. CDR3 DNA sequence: TGTGCCAGCAGACCACTTCAGGGGAACCAGTATGGCTACACCTTC. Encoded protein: CASRPLQGNQYGYTF.

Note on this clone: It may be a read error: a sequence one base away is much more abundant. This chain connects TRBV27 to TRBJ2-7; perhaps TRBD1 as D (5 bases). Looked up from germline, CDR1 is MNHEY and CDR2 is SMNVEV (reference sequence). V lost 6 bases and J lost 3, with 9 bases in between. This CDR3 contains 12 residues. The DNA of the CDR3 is TGTGCCAGCAGCTCCCAGGGCTACGAGCAGTACTTC. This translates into CASSSQGYEQYF.

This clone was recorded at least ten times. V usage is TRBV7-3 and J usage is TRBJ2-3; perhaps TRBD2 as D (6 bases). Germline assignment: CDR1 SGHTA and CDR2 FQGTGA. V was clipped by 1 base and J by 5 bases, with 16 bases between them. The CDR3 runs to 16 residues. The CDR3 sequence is CASSLNFGREQDTQYF. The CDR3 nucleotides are TGTGCCAGCAGCTTAAATTTTGGGCGGGAACAAGATACGCAGTATTTT.

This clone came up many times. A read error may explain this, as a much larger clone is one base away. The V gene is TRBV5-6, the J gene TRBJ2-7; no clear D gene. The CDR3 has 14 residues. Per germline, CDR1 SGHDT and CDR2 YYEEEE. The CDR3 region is CASSLEYRAYEQHF. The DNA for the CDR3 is TGTGCCAGCAGCTTGGAGTACAGAGCCTACGAGCAGCACTTC.

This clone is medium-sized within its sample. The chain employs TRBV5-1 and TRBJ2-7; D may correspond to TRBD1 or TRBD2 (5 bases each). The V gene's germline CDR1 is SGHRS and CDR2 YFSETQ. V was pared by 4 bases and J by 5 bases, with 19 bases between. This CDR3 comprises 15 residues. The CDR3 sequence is CASSPLNGGPNEQYF. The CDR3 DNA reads TGCGCCAGCAGCCCCTTAAATGGGGGTCCCAACGAGCAGTACTTC. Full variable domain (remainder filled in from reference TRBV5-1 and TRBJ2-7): KAGVTQTPRYLIKTRGQQVTLSCSPISGHRSVSWYQQTPGQGLQFLFEYFSETQRNKGNFPGRFSGRQFSNSRSEMNVSTLELGDSALYLCASSPLNGGPNEQYFGPGTRLTVT.

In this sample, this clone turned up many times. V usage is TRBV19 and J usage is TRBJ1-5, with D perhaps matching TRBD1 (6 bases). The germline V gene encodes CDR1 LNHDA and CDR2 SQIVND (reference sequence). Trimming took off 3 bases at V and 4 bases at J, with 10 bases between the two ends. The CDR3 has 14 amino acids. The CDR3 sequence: CASSIDRRNQPQHF. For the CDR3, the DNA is TGTGCCAGTAGTATTGACAGGCGGAATCAGCCCCAGCATTTT.

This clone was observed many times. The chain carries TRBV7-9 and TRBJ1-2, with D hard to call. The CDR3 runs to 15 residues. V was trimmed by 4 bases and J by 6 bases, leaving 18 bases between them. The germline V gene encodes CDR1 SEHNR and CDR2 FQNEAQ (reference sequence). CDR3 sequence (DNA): TGTGCCAGCAGCTATGAGGAGGGAATGAGCGATGGCTACACCTTC. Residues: CASSYEEGMSDGYTF.

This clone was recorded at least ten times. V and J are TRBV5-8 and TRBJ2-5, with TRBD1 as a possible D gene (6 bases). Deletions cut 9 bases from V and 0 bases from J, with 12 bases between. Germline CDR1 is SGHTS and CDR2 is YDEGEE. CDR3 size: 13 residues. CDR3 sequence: CATDRDNQETQYF. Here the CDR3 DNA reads TGTGCCACCGATCGGGACAACCAAGAGACCCAGTACTTC.

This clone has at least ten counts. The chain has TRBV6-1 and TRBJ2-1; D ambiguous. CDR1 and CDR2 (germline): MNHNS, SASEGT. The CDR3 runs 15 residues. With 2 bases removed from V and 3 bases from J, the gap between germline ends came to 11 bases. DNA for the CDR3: TGTGCCAGCAGTGAAACCGCTGGGGACTACAATGAGCAGTTCTTC. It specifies CASSETAGDYNEQFF.

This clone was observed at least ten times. The CDR3 sequence: CASSGQAMGTDTQYF. DNA for the CDR3: TGTGCCAGCAGCGGGCAGGCGATGGGCACAGATACGCAGTATTTT. The V and J genes are TRBV9 and TRBJ2-3, with unresolved D. The CDR3 is 15 residues long. The germline gives CDR1 SGDLS, CDR2 YYNGEE. Trimming cost V 3 bases and J 1 base, with 12 bases left between them. The full variable domain, in which reference TRBV9 and TRBJ2-3 provide the parts outside the CDR3, is DSGVTQTPKHLITATGQRVTLRCSPRSGDLSVYWYQQSLDQGLQFLIQYYNGEERAKGNILERFSAQQFPDLHSELNLSSLELGDSALYFCASSGQAMGTDTQYFGPGTRLTVL.